The T cell receptor beta chain described here comes from a study of OX40 agonist ivuxolimab in advanced cancers. The overall study: Cancers in dose escalation were hepatocellular, melanoma, renal cell and head and neck.

Here immunoSEQ multiplex PCR was the method, and the copy in TCRdb shows in-frame clones only, minus some. Altogether about 47,000 clones are present, around 90% being singletons, with the ten largest covering 11% to 15%. Sampled blood was obtained at baseline, cycle 4 day 1, and cycle 7 day 1. This CDR3 has 13 amino acids. V was trimmed by 10 bases and J by 3 bases, leaving 13 bases between them. Germline assignment: CDR1 SGHVS and CDR2 FQNEAQ. This clone was recorded a few times. The rearrangement joins TRBV7-8 to TRBJ1-5; D call uncertain. Sequenced here: CD4+ or CD8+ T cells sorted from blood, sampled in a trial of the OX40 agonist ivuxolimab. This receptor was taken from an adult with an advanced solid tumor such as melanoma, head and neck, liver or kidney cancer. The CDR3 DNA is TGTGCCACCCGAGAGGATTCCAATCAGCCCCAGCATTTT. It translates to CATREDSNQPQHF.